This T cell receptor (beta chain) is drawn from a study of blood T cell repertoires in COVID-19. Overall study: Some COVID-19 samples were acute and others convalescent; all came from the United States, Italy and Spain.

Authors' methods: Quantification of nucleated cells was approximated via reference gene primer amplification. Measured with immunoSEQ multiplex PCR; TCRdb has only the in-frame clones, and not every one. V and J calls and clone size are copied from that table; D and trimming were computed from the DNA. The top ten clones hold 5.5% to 8% of a sample with 280,000 or so clones, more than 70% of them seen once. This clone was seen once. The clonotype comes from a woman aged 30 to 39 who had recovered from COVID-19. Sequencing was done on a sample of peripheral blood.

CDR3 DNA: TGCAGCGTTGCAGGGGATCTGGGCACTGAAGCTTTCTTT. Translated, it gives CSVAGDLGTEAFF. The chain combines TRBV29-1 with TRBJ1-1, with a tentative D call TRBD1 (6 bases). The length of the CDR3 is 13 residues. The germline V and J ends were trimmed by 4 bases and 4 bases, with 13 bases remaining between them. The germline gives CDR1 SQVTM, CDR2 ANQGSEA.